This T cell receptor beta chain is from a study of response to subunit inactivated influenza vaccine. The study, taken as a whole, reports: The authors suggested that few new T cells are recruited per seasonal influenza vaccination.

TCRdb itself ran the RT-PCR reads through MiXCR, one entry per CDR3 protein. This repertoire shows 250,000 to 350,000 distinct CDR3 sequences, 22% found once; its top ten account for around a tenth. There are 15 residues in the CDR3. V was clipped by 1 base and J by 4 bases, with 10 bases between them. CDR1 is LGHNA and CDR2 is YSLEER in the germline V gene. In the case of this clonotype: Antigen unknown.

This TCR derives from a man aged 45-69 years who received an inactivated influenza vaccine. V is TRBV4-3 and J is TRBJ2-2; D uncertain. The sample was PBMCs from blood, taken less than 22 months after vaccination. CDR3: CASSQVQVATGELFF. The CDR3, as DNA: TGCGCCAGCAGCCAAGTCCAGGTGGCCACCGGGGAGCTGTTTTTT.